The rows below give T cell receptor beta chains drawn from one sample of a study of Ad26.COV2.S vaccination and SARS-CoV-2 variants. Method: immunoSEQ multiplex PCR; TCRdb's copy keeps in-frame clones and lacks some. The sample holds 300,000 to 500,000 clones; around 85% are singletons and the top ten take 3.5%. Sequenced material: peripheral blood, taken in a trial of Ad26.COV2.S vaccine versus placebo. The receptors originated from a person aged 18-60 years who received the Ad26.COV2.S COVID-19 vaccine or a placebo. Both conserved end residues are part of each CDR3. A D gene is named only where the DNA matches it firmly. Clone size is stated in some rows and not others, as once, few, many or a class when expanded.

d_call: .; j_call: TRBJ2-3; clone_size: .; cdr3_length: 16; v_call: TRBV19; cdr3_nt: TGTGCCAGTAGTATATCGGCAGGGGGGGTTGCAGATACGCAGTATTTT; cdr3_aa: CASSISAGGVADTQYF
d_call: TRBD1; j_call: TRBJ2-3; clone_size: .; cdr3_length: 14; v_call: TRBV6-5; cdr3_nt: TGTGCCAGCAGCGACAGGGGGAGGACAGATACGCAGTATTTT; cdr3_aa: CASSDRGRTDTQYF
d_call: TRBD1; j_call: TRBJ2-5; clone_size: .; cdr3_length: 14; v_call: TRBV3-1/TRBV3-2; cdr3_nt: TGTGCCAGCAGCGTCCCGGGACAGCAAGAGACCCAGTACTTC; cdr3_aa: CASSVPGQQETQYF
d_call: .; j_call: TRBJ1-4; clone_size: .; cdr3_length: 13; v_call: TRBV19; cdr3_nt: TGTGCCAGTAGCCCTAGGGGCAGCGAAAAACTGTTTTTT; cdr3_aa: CASSPRGSEKLFF
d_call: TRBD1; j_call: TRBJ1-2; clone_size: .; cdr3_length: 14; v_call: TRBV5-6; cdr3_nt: TGTGCCAGCAGCCGGGACAGGGGAGACTATGGCTACACCTTC; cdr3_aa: CASSRDRGDYGYTF
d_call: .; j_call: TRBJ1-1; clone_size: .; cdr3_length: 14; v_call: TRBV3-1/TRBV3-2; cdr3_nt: TGTGCCAGCAGCCAAACGGCCGTGAACACTGAAGCTTTCTTT; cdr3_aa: CASSQTAVNTEAFF
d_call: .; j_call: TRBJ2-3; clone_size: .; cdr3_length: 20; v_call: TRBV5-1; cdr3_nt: TGCGCCAGCAGCTTGTATAGAGGAACTGAGAACAGATGGGGCACAGATACGCAGTATTTT; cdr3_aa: CASSLYRGTENRWGTDTQYF
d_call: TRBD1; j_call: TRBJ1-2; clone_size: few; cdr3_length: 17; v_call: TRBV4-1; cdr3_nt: TGCGCCAGCAGCCAAGGGCCCGGACAGGGGGCCCTCTATGGCTACACCTTC; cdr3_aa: CASSQGPGQGALYGYTF
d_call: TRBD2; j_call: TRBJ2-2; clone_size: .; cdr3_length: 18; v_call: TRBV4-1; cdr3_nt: TGCGCCAGCAGCCAAGATACGGGAGCGGGGGGGAACACCGGGGAGCTGTTTTTT; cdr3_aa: CASSQDTGAGGNTGELFF
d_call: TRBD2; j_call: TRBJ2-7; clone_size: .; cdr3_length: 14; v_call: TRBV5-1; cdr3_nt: TGCGCCAGCAGTCAGCGGGGGGGATATAACGAGCAGTACTTC; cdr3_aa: CASSQRGGYNEQYF
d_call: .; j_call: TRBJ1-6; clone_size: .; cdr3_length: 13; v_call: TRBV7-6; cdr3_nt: TGTGCCAGCAGCTCCTCGCAGTCTGGGCCCCTCCACTTT; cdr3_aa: CASSSSQSGPLHF
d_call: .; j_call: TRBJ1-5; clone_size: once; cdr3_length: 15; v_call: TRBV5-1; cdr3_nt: TGCGCCAGCAGCTTGGGGTTGGCACGCAATCAGCCCCAGCATTTT; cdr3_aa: CASSLGLARNQPQHF
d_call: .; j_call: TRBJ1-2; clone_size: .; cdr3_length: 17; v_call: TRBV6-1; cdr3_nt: TGTGCCAGCAGTGAGTCACGATACGTCACAAACCCCTATGGCTACACCTTC; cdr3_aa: CASSESRYVTNPYGYTF
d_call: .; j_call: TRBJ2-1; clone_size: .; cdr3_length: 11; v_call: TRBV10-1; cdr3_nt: TGCGCCAGCAGGCCCCCAGGGGAGCAGTTCTTC; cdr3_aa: CASRPPGEQFF
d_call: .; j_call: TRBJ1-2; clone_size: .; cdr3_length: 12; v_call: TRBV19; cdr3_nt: TGTGCCAGTTGGACGGCCCTATTTGGCTACACCTTC; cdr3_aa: CASWTALFGYTF
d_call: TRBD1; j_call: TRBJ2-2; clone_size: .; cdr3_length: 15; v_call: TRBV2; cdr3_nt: TGTGCCAGCAGTGAGCTCAGGGGGCATACCGGGGAGCTGTTTTTT; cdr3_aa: CASSELRGHTGELFF
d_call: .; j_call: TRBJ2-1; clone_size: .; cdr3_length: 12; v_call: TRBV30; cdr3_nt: TGTGCCTGGAGTGAGGGGTTCGGTGAGCAGTTCTTC; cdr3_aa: CAWSEGFGEQFF
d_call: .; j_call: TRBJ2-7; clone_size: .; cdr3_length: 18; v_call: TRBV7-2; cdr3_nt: TGTGCCAGCAGCTCAGCCCCTGCCTCGTCCAGCGGGTTGAGCGAGCAGTACTTC; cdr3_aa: CASSSAPASSSGLSEQYF
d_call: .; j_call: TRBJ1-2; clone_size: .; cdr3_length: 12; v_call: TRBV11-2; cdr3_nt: TGTGCCAGCAGCTTAGAAAACGTCGGCTACACCTTC; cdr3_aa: CASSLENVGYTF
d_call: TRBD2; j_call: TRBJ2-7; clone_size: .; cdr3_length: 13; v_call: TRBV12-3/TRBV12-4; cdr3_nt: TGTGCCAGCAGCCCAGGACTAGTCGTCGAGCAGTACTTC; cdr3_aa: CASSPGLVVEQYF
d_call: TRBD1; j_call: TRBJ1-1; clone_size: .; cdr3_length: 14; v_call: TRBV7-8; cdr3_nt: TGTGCCAGCAGTCCCACAGGGGGGAGCACTGAAGCTTTCTTT; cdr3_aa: CASSPTGGSTEAFF
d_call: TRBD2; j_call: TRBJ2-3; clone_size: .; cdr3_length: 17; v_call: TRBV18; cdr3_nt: TGTGCCAGCTCACGGGGTGTCAGCGGGGGATTCACAGATACGCAGTATTTT; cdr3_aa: CASSRGVSGGFTDTQYF
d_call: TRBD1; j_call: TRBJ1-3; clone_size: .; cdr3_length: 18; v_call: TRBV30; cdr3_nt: TGTGCCTGGAGTGACGCCGGGACAGGGACTTCCTACGGAAACACCATATATTTT; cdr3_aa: CAWSDAGTGTSYGNTIYF
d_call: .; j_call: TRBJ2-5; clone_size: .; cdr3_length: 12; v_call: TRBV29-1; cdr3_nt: TGCAGCGTTAGAGAGGGGGAAGAGACCCAGTACTTC; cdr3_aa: CSVREGEETQYF
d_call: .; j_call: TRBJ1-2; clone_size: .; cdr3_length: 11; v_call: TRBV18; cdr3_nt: TGTGCCAGCTCCTCAGGGGATGGCTACACCTTC; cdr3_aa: CASSSGDGYTF
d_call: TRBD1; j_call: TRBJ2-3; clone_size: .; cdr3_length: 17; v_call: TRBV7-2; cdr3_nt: TGTGCCAGCAGCTTATGGCTGGGGACAGGGGGCACAGATACGCAGTATTTT; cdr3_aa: CASSLWLGTGGTDTQYF